This T cell receptor (beta chain) derives from a study of blood T cells in healthy people across ages. Whole-study results and caveats: With naive T cell percentage, TCR beta diversity showed a strong correlation.

Germline-derived CDR1 and CDR2 are MGHRA and YSYEKL. The CDR3 sequence is 17 residues long. A second PCR of about 7 to 12 cycles used a sample-barcoded 5' primer and a J-beta primer mix. A tag from a template-switch adaptor with 12 random nucleotides marked each cDNA molecule. There were at least 2.5 million CDR3-containing paired-end reads obtained from each sample. TCRdb re-called the 5' RACE reads through MiXCR, storing one row per CDR3 protein. The profile covers over 1,200,000 distinct CDR3 sequences, with almost 60% appearing a single time and about 6.7% taken by the ten largest. This clonotype is a singleton in its sample. Antigen specificity is unknown.

The genes are TRBV4-1 and TRBJ2-4; 11 bases are shared with TRBD2. The end of the DNA is better explained by TRBJ2-7, so the J call may be wrong. The specimen was blood. This TCR came from a man aged 18 to 29 in good health. The CDR3 bases are TGCGCCAGCAGCCGCCTACTAGCGGGAGCCCCCCCCTACGAGCAGTACTTC. Its translation: CASSRLLAGAPPYEQYF.